This TCR beta chain originates from a study of regulatory and conventional T cells in RAG deficiency (TCRdb year 2017). Study-level background: Autoimmunity is frequently linked to hypomorphic RAG mutations in combined immunodeficiency or atypical SCID. To compare the diversity and composition of the repertoires of Treg, conventional CD4+ and CD8+ T cells between RAG-deficient patients and healthy controls, the study applied high-throughput TCR beta sequencing.

Study-level results and caveats: Unique TCR beta sequences from Treg cells were around 110-fold fewer in Omenn syndrome and CID/AS patients than controls, versus approximately 10-fold for other subsets. Shorter CDR3 lengths were found in all patient T-cell subsets, and >75% Treg-Tconv repertoire overlap at nucleotide and amino acid level was observed in Omenn syndrome patients. Markedly lower Shannon entropy and higher Simpson indices were observed in RAG-deficient patients than in control T-cell subpopulations. For some subjects, some analyses of T-cell subsets were not performed. Rather than being bona fide Treg cells, the sorted CD25-high CD127-low cells in Omenn syndrome patients may represent peripherally activated cells.

Before genomic DNA extraction, conventional CD4+ T cells were purified from blood as CD25-low CD127-high cells. The study included eight patients with RAG deficiency, of whom one had SCID, two had Omenn syndrome and five had combined immunodeficiency or atypical SCID. Library preparation employed the immunoSEQ multiplex PCR assay. Rearranged TCR beta chain products were amplified from the genomic DNA of sorted T-cell subsets and were then sequenced. As for how the authors treated the data: Shannon entropy and Simpson indices were used to measure how diverse the repertoire of productive TCR beta rearrangements was. To assess clonal expansion, the frequencies of the 100 most abundant productive TCR beta clonotypes were added up as a share of total reads. The TRB repertoires were evaluated with a self-reactivity index based on amino acid usage at CDR3beta positions 6 and 7. Two-way ANOVA was applied to the repertoire analyses, whereas Student t or Mann-Whitney tests were applied to the flow cytometric analyses. TCRdb retrieved this table from immuneACCESS and kept in-frame rearrangements only. Not all clones are present; in checked studies, unresolved V genes account for under half, and no reason is known for the remainder. Clone size and V and J calls were adopted from that table, with D and trimming inferred from the DNA. The sample table records about 1,000 clones; over 80% of these occur just once. The top ten hold less than 9.5% of the sample.

This clone was seen a single time. Its specific antigen is unknown. No quality values exist for individual bases; no much larger clone is one base distant. Material: CD4+ effector T cells sorted from blood. This clonotype was obtained from a human donor with RAG deficiency presenting as combined immunodeficiency.

This receptor has the CDR3 CASSLWVGNQPQHF. The nucleotide sequence is TGTGCCAGCAGTTTGTGGGTGGGCAATCAGCCCCAGCATTTT. The sequence links TRBV27 to TRBJ1-5, with no confidently assigned D gene. V is shortened by 3 bases, J by 2 bases, and the region joining them spans 8 bases. The germline V gene (reference sequence) yields MNHEY for CDR1 and SMNVEV for CDR2. The CDR3 goes from the cysteine to the phenylalanine over 14 residues. Just the 42-base CDR3 DNA is kept, in frame starting at base 1.